The 12 T cell receptor beta chains presented below share a single source sample, sequenced in a study of human T cells and chemical hapten exposure. In TCRdb, the RACE reads were re-called with MiXCR into one record per CDR3 protein. This sample has 200,000 to 300,000 distinct CDR3 sequences, with about 9.4% found just once. Stated time point: pre-sensitization, week 0. Described treatment: therapeutic diphenylcyclopropenone sensitization with weekly scalp DPC. Sequences were derived from whole blood, sampled in connection with sensitization to the hapten diphenylcyclopropenone (DPC). These receptors were collected from a woman aged 40 to 49 with alopecia areata. Some clones in this sample may be carry-over from other donors' samples.

The chain is built from TRBV28 and TRBJ1-6, with TRBD1 matching 11 bases. V gave up 6 bases and J gave up 7 bases; unmatched junction bases: 5. Germline assignment: CDR1 MDHEN and CDR2 SYDVKM. The CDR3 loop spans 15 amino acids. As DNA, the CDR3 is TGTGCCAGCAGCCTAAGGACAGGGGGCAATTCACCCCTCCACTTT. It is translated as CASSLRTGGNSPLHF.

The chain is built from TRBV7-8 and TRBJ2-5; TRBD2 aligns across 7 bases. The CDR3 has 15 amino acids. Germline CDR1 is SGHVS and CDR2 is FQNEAQ. V gave up 6 bases and J gave up 1 base; unmatched junction bases: 8. CDR3: CASRTLTSSQETQYF. CDR3 nucleotides: TGTGCCAGCAGGACCCTGACTAGCAGCCAAGAGACCCAGTACTTC.

The chain employs TRBV10-3 and TRBJ2-3; no definite D call. V lost 10 bases to trimming and J lost 1 base, with 3 bases between them. The length of the CDR3 is 10 residues. Per germline, CDR1 ENHRY and CDR2 SYGVKD. The CDR3 region is CATGTDTQYF. CDR3 nucleotide sequence: TGTGCCACCGGCACAGATACGCAGTATTTT.

Only a few counts were recorded for this clonotype. This chain connects TRBV12-3 or TRBV12-4 to TRBJ1-3; TRBD1 might be the D (5 bases). This CDR3 has 17 amino acids. Trimming removed 5 bases from V and 0 bases from J, with 17 bases in between. This CDR3 is CASSPTGTPASGNTIYF. The CDR3, as DNA: TGTGCCAGCAGTCCGACCGGGACTCCTGCCTCTGGAAACACCATATATTTT.

This clonotype has only a few counts. V usage is TRBV12-3 or TRBV12-4 and J usage is TRBJ2-5, with D possibly matching TRBD2 (6 bases). With 6 bases removed from V and 4 bases from J, the gap between germline ends came to 18 bases. There are 15 residues in the CDR3. The CDR3 coding sequence is TGTGCCAGCAGCAAAAATGCCGGGACTCCAGAGACCCAGTACTTC. Translating gives CASSKNAGTPETQYF.

The genes are TRBV6-5 and TRBJ1-4, with 7 bases aligning to TRBD1. The germline gives CDR1 MNHEY, CDR2 SVGAGI. There are 14 residues in the CDR3. Trimming cost V 2 bases and J 5 bases; bases outside gene matches: 2. The DNA of the CDR3 is TGTGCCAGCAGTTACCAGGGGGTGAATGAAAAACTGTTTTTT. It translates to CASSYQGVNEKLFF.

This clonotype was counted only a few times. This chain links TRBV20-1 with TRBJ2-7; the D call may be TRBD1 or TRBD2 (6 bases each). V was pared by 4 bases and J by 0 bases, with 10 bases between. This CDR3 is 13 amino acids long. Germline V CDR1 and CDR2: DFQATT, SNEGSKA (reference sequence). For the CDR3, the DNA is TGCAGTGCTATAGGGGGGAACTCCTACGAGCAGTACTTC. Translated, it gives CSAIGGNSYEQYF.

A few counts support this clonotype. The chain carries TRBV7-9 and TRBJ1-6, with a weak D call TRBD1 (5 bases). Between the trimmed V and J ends, which lost 8 bases and 7 bases, there was a span of 15 bases. This CDR3 is built from 14 residues. Germline V CDR1 and CDR2: SEHNR, FQNEAQ (reference sequence). Here the CDR3 reads CASSPWGFNSPLHF. The CDR3 DNA is TGTGCCAGCTCACCTTGGGGGTTCAATTCACCCCTCCACTTT.

V usage is TRBV6-6 and J usage is TRBJ2-1; 15 nucleotides line up with TRBD2. The J segment lost 11 bases and the V segment lost 6 bases, leaving 5 bases of the junction unmatched. This CDR3 is built from 14 residues. Germline assignment: CDR1 MNHNY and CDR2 SVGAGI (reference sequence). CDR3 region: CASSLGLAGGKQFF. As DNA, the CDR3 is TGTGCCAGCAGCCTGGGACTAGCGGGAGGAAAGCAGTTCTTC.

This chain connects TRBV21-1 to TRBJ2-1; no check of the table's D call, TRBD2, against the DNA was made. TRBV21-1 is a pseudogene. This CDR3 region has 19 residues. CDR3 protein: CASSESSGSPSSSYNEQFF. DNA of the CDR3: TGTGCCAGCAGCGAGTCTAGCGGGTCTCCTTCGAGCTCCTACAATGAGCAGTTCTTC.

This clonotype was observed a few times. The rearrangement joins TRBV4-2 to TRBJ2-3, with D unresolved. The CDR3 is 15 amino acids. Germline V CDR1 and CDR2: LGHNA, YNFKEQ. The V end was cut by 1 base, the J end by 5 bases, with 13 bases between. The CDR3 DNA follows: TGTGCCAGCAGCCAAGTGGCTAGTCTTGGAGATACGCAGTATTTT. Amino acid sequence: CASSQVASLGDTQYF.

At least ten counts were recorded for this clonotype. The chain couples TRBV7-3 to TRBJ1-5; D uncertain. Germline CDR1 is SGHTA and CDR2 is FQGTGA. This CDR3 spans 13 amino acids. V lost 6 bases and J 5 bases, leaving 11 bases between the germline ends. Here the CDR3 DNA reads TGTGCCAGCAGTCGGGATGTTGATCAGCCCCAGCATTTT. Its protein product is CASSRDVDQPQHF.